The TCR beta chain described here comes from a study of T cell changes during pregnancy in multiple sclerosis. There are 14 residues in the CDR3. Germline assignment: CDR1 LNHDA and CDR2 SQIVND (reference sequence). The V gene lost 3 bases and the J gene lost 6 bases, with 14 bases spanning the gap. Measured with immunoSEQ multiplex PCR; TCRdb has only the in-frame clones, and not every one. The sample lists nearly 60,000 clones; more than 80% were seen once. The TCR comes from a female donor in good health, enrolled as a control in a pregnancy study. The sequencing here drew on CD4+ T cells from peripheral blood mononuclear cells, taken after pregnancy. The chain combines TRBV19 with TRBJ1-2; D unclear. CDR3 coding DNA: TGTGCCAGTAGTATTGGGATAGCGACGAATGGCTACACCTTC. Encoded protein: CASSIGIATNGYTF.